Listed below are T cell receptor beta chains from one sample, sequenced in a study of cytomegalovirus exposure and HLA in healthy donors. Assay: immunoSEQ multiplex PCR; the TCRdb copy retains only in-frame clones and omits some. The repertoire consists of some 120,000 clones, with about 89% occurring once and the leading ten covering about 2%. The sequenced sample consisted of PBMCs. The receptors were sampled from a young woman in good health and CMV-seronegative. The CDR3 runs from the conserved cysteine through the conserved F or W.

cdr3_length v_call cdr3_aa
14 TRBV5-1 CASSFNQGDYGYTF
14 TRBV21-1 CASLSGTIPNEQYF
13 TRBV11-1 CASSSRLTDTQYF
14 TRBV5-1 CASSLTGYGNTIYF
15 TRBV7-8 CASSSTGTSADTQYF
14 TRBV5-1 CASSLGSGMYGYTF
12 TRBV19 CASSAGTPEAFF
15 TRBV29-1 CSVGGTSGNTGELFF
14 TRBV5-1 CASSTGDFLNEQFF
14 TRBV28 CASSLSYGTNEAFF
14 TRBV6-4 CASSAGLHTDTQYF
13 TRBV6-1 CASRWTGAEEQYF
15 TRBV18 CASTASSGSIETQYF
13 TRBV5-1 CASSLAGLSSEFF
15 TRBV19 CASSIYEEANYGYTF
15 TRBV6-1 CASSVQGIAGNTIYF
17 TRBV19 CASSFFLRQGTGNTIYF
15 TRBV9 CASRKGVSSTDTQYF
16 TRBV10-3 CAISEFRDSSNYGYTF
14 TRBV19 CASRWGASGGTQYF
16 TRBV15 CATSRGLAGSYNEQFF
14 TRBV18 CASSQGGAGNTIYF
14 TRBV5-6 CASSLGSIEETQYF
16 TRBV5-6 CASRAGLAGGQETQYF
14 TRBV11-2 CASSFTGTSYEQYF
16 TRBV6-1 CASSEDRASYTDTQYF
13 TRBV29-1 CSVERGADGGYTF
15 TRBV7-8 CASGGYREIGNEQFF
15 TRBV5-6 CASSLEGSARETQYF
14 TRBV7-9 CASSGGTSGNEQFF
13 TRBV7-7 CASSLNRGEKLFF
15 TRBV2 CASTPRTGVGQPQHF
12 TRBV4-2 CASSLLSNEQFF
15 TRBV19 CASSPSLAGHNEQFF
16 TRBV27 CASSLSIGRGPDTQYF
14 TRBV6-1 CATPSRDRVYGYTF
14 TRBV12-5 CASGLSGTSQPQHF
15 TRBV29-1 CSVALWAGVVGEQFF
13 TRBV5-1 CASSLDTYNEQFF
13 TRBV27 CASSYSLNQPQHF
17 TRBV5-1 CASSREPGQGDADTQYF
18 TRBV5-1 CASRATQTGRFSGNTIYF
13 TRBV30 CAWSYAGNTEAFF
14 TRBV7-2 CASSPRGQNYGYTF
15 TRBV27 CASRLSGPGNYEQYF
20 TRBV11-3 CASSLVILGSDQLVKNIQYF
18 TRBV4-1 CASSQEGFGGISSYEQYF
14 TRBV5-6 CASSRQISNQPQHF
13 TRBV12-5 CASGSPYYNEQFF
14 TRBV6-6 CASSWDRAQETQYF
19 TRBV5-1 CASSPGLRDTSGRRGTQYF